This T cell receptor (beta chain) was observed in a study of blood T cell repertoires in COVID-19 (TCRdb year 2020). In terms of the full investigation: Samples from collaborators originated in the United States, Italy and Spain and spanned both the acute and convalescent phases of COVID-19. The material from the prospective study consisted of cDNA or gDNA derived from T cells, B-cell-depleted T cells, or PBMCs. Deeply sampled blood TCRbeta repertoires from subjects exposed to, actively infected with, or recovered from COVID-19 were included in the dataset. A freely available public database, intended as a resource for researchers studying the immune response to SARS-CoV-2, is where the repertoires were released. The samples were drawn from two sources: the first 160 participants of the ongoing ImmuneRACE study, and 950 to 1,500 subjects contributed by 6 global collaborators. Nearly every sample came with metadata listing a de-identified subject ID, COVID-19 status, age in years and sex. Where HLA class I and class II types were available, the types were taken from metadata supplied by the sample provider, not from assay-based typing.

Taken from cysteine to phenylalanine, the CDR3 has 14 residues. The only DNA kept is the CDR3, 42 bases in frame from the first base. For CDR1 and CDR2, the germline V gene (reference sequence) lists SEHNR and FQNEAQ. V and J lose 5 bases and 1 base, and a span of 11 bases separates them. Worth noting for this clone: What this receptor recognizes is not known. One base away there is no much larger clone; base qualities are not given.

Each collaborating institution followed its own protocols to collect whole blood in K2EDTA tubes. Collaborator samples were shipped for TCRbeta analysis as frozen whole blood, isolated PBMCs, or DNA extracted from either sample type. The immunoSEQ Assay, a bias-controlled multiplex PCR, was used to amplify TCRbeta CDR3 regions from genomic DNA. On the study's bioinformatics: Nucleated cell counts per sample were estimated from amplification of reference gene primers within the assay. To quantify the absolute abundance of each unique TCRbeta CDR3 rearrangement, sequence reads were collapsed and filtered. For each sample, productive Simpson clonality was calculated as the square root of Simpson's diversity index over productive rearrangements. As stored in TCRdb, this immuneACCESS dataset retains in-frame rearrangements with V and J assigned. A fraction of the clones does not appear; measured against another copy, unresolved V genes explain less than half of the discrepancy, and the remainder lacks a known reason. That table supplies the V and J calls and clone size; D and trimming were determined from the DNA. Here the sample has about 150,000 clones; roughly nine tenths occur a single time. More than 2% of the sample lies in the top ten.

Study-wide findings and limitations: The quantity of clinical and demographic metadata differed by source and by participant and was supplied without curation.

The sample consisted of peripheral blood. The source of this sequence is a woman aged 70-85 years with acute or convalescent COVID-19. The chain links TRBV7-9 with TRBJ2-5, with the D gene not confidently named. Here is the DNA: TGTGCCAGCAGCACGTACTCGGGCCAAGAGACCCAGTACTTC. It codes for CASSTYSGQETQYF.